Listed below are T cell receptor beta chains from one sample, sequenced in a study of vaccination and CD4 T cells after COVID-19. What these receptors recognize is not known. TCRdb reprocessed the PCR reads with MiXCR, giving one entry per CDR3 protein. The sample has about 9,600 distinct CDR3 sequences; less than 45% are singletons. Specimen: CD4+ T cells from blood, cultured in vitro. The receptors originated from a human donor in good health. CDR3s include the opening cysteine and the closing phenylalanine or tryptophan. Fields, in order: D gene, V gene, J gene, clone size, CDR3 DNA, CDR3 protein. The D gene is left open where the match is weak. Only some rows state a clone size, as once, few, many or a class for expanded clones.

TRBD1	TRBV11-2	TRBJ1-1	-	TGTGCCAGCAGCCCCCGGACAGGGGGCTTGATGAACACTGAAGCTTTCTTT	CASSPRTGGLMNTEAFF
-	TRBV19	TRBJ2-5	few	TGTGCCAACTATCGAGACCAAGAGACCCAGTACTTC	CANYRDQETQYF
TRBD2	TRBV5-1	TRBJ2-7	few	TGCGCCAGCAGCATGTCTAGAGCGGGGAGCTACGAGCAGTACTTC	CASSMSRAGSYEQYF
-	TRBV4-1	TRBJ2-2	-	TGCGCCAGCAGCCACGGGTGGGGACGGACCGGGGAGCTGTTTTTT	CASSHGWGRTGELFF
TRBD1	TRBV6-5	TRBJ2-7	few	TGTGCCAGCAGTTACTCGACAGGGAACGAGCAGTACTTC	CASSYSTGNEQYF
-	TRBV6-2/TRBV6-3	TRBJ2-1	-	TGTGCCAGCAGTTATGACGCACCAGGGACGGGGGAGCAGTTCTTC	CASSYDAPGTGEQFF
-	TRBV2	TRBJ2-7	-	TGTGCCAGCAGGGAAACCGCAGGACTCCACGAGCAGTACTTC	CASRETAGLHEQYF
-	TRBV18	TRBJ1-5	few	TGTGCCAGCTCACCAGTCGCGGATCAGCCCCAGCATTTT	CASSPVADQPQHF
-	TRBV28	TRBJ2-7	-	TGTGCCAGCAGTTTGTCCGGGCGGGGCACATACGAGCAGTACTTC	CASSLSGRGTYEQYF
TRBD1	TRBV19	TRBJ1-6	few	TGTGCCAGTAGTCCGAGGACAGGGGAGAGGAATTCACCCCTCCACTTT	CASSPRTGERNSPLHF
TRBD2	TRBV6-2/TRBV6-3	TRBJ2-2	-	TGTGCCAGCACCACTGGACTAGCGGGAGGGCCTAGGGAGCTGTTTTTT	CASTTGLAGGPRELFF
-	TRBV7-2	TRBJ1-5	few	TGTGCCAGCAGCCCCACACAGGGATTGGGGCCCCAGCATTTT	CASSPTQGLGPQHF
-	TRBV27	TRBJ2-1	-	TGTGCCAGCAGTGGATCTAGCAGGAGCTCCTACAATGAGCAGTTCTTC	CASSGSSRSSYNEQFF
TRBD2	TRBV7-8	TRBJ2-1	-	TGTGCCAGCAGCAACCAAAGCGGGGCCTCCAATGAGCAGTTCTTC	CASSNQSGASNEQFF
-	TRBV2	TRBJ2-3	-	TGTGCCAGCACTCCGGCGGGCTTCACAGATACGCAGTATTTT	CASTPAGFTDTQYF
-	TRBV19	TRBJ1-2	few	TGTGCCAGTAGTATCCGCGGCGAAATACCCCCTAACTATGGCTACACCTTC	CASSIRGEIPPNYGYTF
-	TRBV27	TRBJ1-1	-	TGTGCCAGCAGAGAGTGGGACGGGTGCCCGGCTGAAGCTTTCTTT	CASREWDGCPAEAFF
-	TRBV10-3	TRBJ2-1	-	TGTGCCATCAGTGAGAGAGCGGTCTCCTACAATGAGCAGTTCTTC	CAISERAVSYNEQFF
TRBD2	TRBV20-1	TRBJ2-3	-	TGCAGTGCTAAAATAGCGGGGAGCACAGATACGCAGTATTTT	CSAKIAGSTDTQYF
TRBD1	TRBV20-1	TRBJ2-5	few	TGCAGTGCTAGCTGGGACAGAGTATCGGGAGAGACCCAGTACTTC	CSASWDRVSGETQYF
-	TRBV15	TRBJ2-3	-	TGTGCCACCAGCAGACGCGGGGTGGACAGCCTAACGCAGTATTTT	CATSRRGVDSLTQYF
TRBD1	TRBV15	TRBJ2-7	-	TGTGCCACCAGCAGATCTGGGACAGGGGGGATCGAGCAGTACTTC	CATSRSGTGGIEQYF
-	TRBV28	TRBJ1-5	-	TGTGCCAGCAGGGCACAGGGCTCTCAGCCCCAGCATTTT	CASRAQGSQPQHF
-	TRBV19	TRBJ2-7	-	TGTGCCAGTACCCCGGGAATGGGCGGATACTACGAGCAGTACTTC	CASTPGMGGYYEQYF
-	TRBV7-3	TRBJ1-2	-	TGTGCCAGCAGCCCCGGGGCGACTAACTATGGCTACACCTTC	CASSPGATNYGYTF
-	TRBV10-3	TRBJ2-1	-	TGTGCCATCGCAGGGACTCCAGAGTCCAATGAGCAGTTCTTC	CAIAGTPESNEQFF
-	TRBV27	TRBJ2-7	few	TGTGCCAGCAAAGTTCCCGGACATCCCTCCTACGAGCAGTACTTC	CASKVPGHPSYEQYF
-	TRBV29-1	TRBJ2-5	-	TGCAGCGTTGAAAAGGGCCCGAGGGAGACCCAGTACTTC	CSVEKGPRETQYF
-	TRBV5-5	TRBJ1-2	-	TGTGCCAGCAGCTTGGGTGGGACCACCTATGGCTACACCTTC	CASSLGGTTYGYTF
-	TRBV28	TRBJ2-1	-	TGTGCCAGCAGTGGATCAGGGGCCCGCTCCTACAATGAGCAGTTCTTC	CASSGSGARSYNEQFF
-	TRBV27	TRBJ2-7	few	TGTGCCAGCAGTAGTCCGGGAACAGGATCCTACGAGCAGTACTTC	CASSSPGTGSYEQYF
-	TRBV4-1	TRBJ2-3	few	TGCGCCAGCAGCCAAGCCGGCCCATCTCACACAGATACGCAGTATTTT	CASSQAGPSHTDTQYF
-	TRBV28	TRBJ1-1	-	TGTGCCAGCGGAAACACTGAAGCTTTCTTT	CASGNTEAFF
TRBD2	TRBV20-1	TRBJ2-5	-	TGCAGTGCTCCCCGGGGTAGCGGGGCCCGGGGGGGAGAGACCCAGTACTTC	CSAPRGSGARGGETQYF
-	TRBV7-9	TRBJ2-6	few	TGTGCCAGCAGTACCGACAGTATCCTAGCTGGGGCCAACGTCCTGACTTTC	CASSTDSILAGANVLTF
-	TRBV5-4	TRBJ2-1	-	TGTGCCAGCAGCTTGGCGAACAGCATCTGGGGGTACAATGAGCAGTTCTTC	CASSLANSIWGYNEQFF
-	TRBV27	TRBJ1-5	few	TGTGCCAGCAGTCCCACTACGGTTGTTCAGCCCCAGCATTTT	CASSPTTVVQPQHF
TRBD1	TRBV7-2	TRBJ1-5	-	TGTGCCAGCAGCTTGGATGCGGGGACAGGTCTGTATCAGCCCCAGCATTTT	CASSLDAGTGLYQPQHF
-	TRBV5-4	TRBJ1-5	-	TGTGCCAGCAGCCCAGGGGACAATCAGCCCCAGCATTTT	CASSPGDNQPQHF
-	TRBV18	TRBJ2-1	once	TGTGCCAGCTCACCACCGCTACTTCGGAGCTCCTACAATGAGCAGTTCTTC	CASSPPLLRSSYNEQFF
TRBD1	TRBV7-2	TRBJ1-2	few	TGTGCCAGCAGCCCAAGGGACAGCTATGGCTACACCTTC	CASSPRDSYGYTF
TRBD2	TRBV7-7	TRBJ2-5	-	TGTGCTAGCAGCCCGGGACTAGTTGAGCCCCAGTACTTC	CASSPGLVEPQYF
-	TRBV27	TRBJ1-3	few	TGTGCCAGCAGACCCCTGACGGACTCTGGAAACACCATATATTTT	CASRPLTDSGNTIYF
TRBD1	TRBV27	TRBJ2-4	-	TGTGCCAGCAGTTTTACAGGGGATAGAGCCAAAAACATTCAGTACTTC	CASSFTGDRAKNIQYF